A selection of T cell receptor beta chains follows, all from one sample in a study of monozygotic twins with inflammatory bowel disease. After re-calling the 5' RACE reads, TCRdb lists one entry per CDR3 protein, DNA absent. This sample contains about 160,000 distinct CDR3 sequences. The source material was blood. The receptor source for this set is a human donor with ulcerative colitis or Crohn's disease, or a healthy co-twin of an affected twin (not recorded which). Both conserved end residues are part of each CDR3.

16	TRBJ2-7	TRBV20-1	CSARTPSGGPTYEQYF
15	TRBJ2-3	TRBV5-4	CASSPGIASEDTQYF
14	TRBJ2-4	TRBV20-1	CSAPPAVAKNIQYF
15	TRBJ2-7	TRBV5-1	CASSDRGRAGYEQYF
13	TRBJ2-3	TRBV24-1	CATKRGATDTQYF
16	TRBJ2-1	TRBV6-4	CASSASSGTGRSEQFF
14	TRBJ2-3	TRBV25-1	CASSRRVGADTQYF
15	TRBJ2-7	TRBV20-1	CSARVPKEYSYEQYF
15	TRBJ2-1	TRBV3-1	CASSPDELAGGEQFF
14	TRBJ2-7	TRBV6-1	CASKKRIGSHEQYF